This passage covers 8 T cell receptor beta chains from one sample sequenced in a study of PD-L1 blockade in urothelial cancer. Time point defined: pretreatment peripheral blood. The repertoire was sequenced with immunoSEQ multiplex PCR; TCRdb's copy has only in-frame clones and lacks some. Among tens of thousands of clones listed, more than 80% were seen once. The sample consisted of PBMCs, taken around atezolizumab (anti-PD-L1) treatment. The receptors originated from a man in his 70s with urothelial cancer.

V usage is TRBV2 and J usage is TRBJ1-6; TRBD1 is a possible D gene (5 bases). CDR1 and CDR2 (germline): SNHLY, FYNNEI. V was pared by 4 bases and J by 6 bases, with 13 bases between. CDR3 length: 15 residues. CDR3: CASSGIGVGNSPLHF. For the CDR3, the DNA is TGTGCCAGCAGTGGAATAGGGGTCGGTAATTCACCCCTCCACTTT.

J is TRBJ1-1 and V is TRBV7-8; D is undetermined. The V and J ends lost 5 bases and 4 bases respectively, with 17 bases between them. The CDR3 is 15 residues long. Germline-derived CDR1 and CDR2 are SGHVS and FQNEAQ. In DNA form, the CDR3 reads TGTGCCAGCAGCAGCGGACGAGGGCGCAGCACTGAAGCTTTCTTT. Translating gives CASSSGRGRSTEAFF. The whole variable domain, remainder taken from reference TRBV7-8 and TRBJ1-1, is GAGVSQSPRYKVAKRGQDVALRCDPISGHVSLFWYQQALGQGPEFLTYFQNEAQLDKSGLPSDRFFAERPEGSVSTLKIQRTQQEDSAVYLCASSSGRGRSTEAFFGQGTRLTVV.

The chain links TRBV5-1 to TRBJ2-3, with D unclear. The CDR3 is made up of 16 amino acids. Germline lookup yields CDR1 SGHRS and CDR2 YFSETQ. Between the trimmed V and J ends, which lost 1 base and 0 bases, there was a span of 12 bases. CDR3 amino acids: CASSLSPYPSTDTQYF. The CDR3 DNA follows: TGCGCCAGCAGCTTGAGCCCGTATCCTAGCACAGATACGCAGTATTTT.

The chain carries TRBV27 and TRBJ2-7; 7 nucleotides match TRBD1. The germline V gene has CDR1 MNHEY and CDR2 SMNVEV (reference sequence). This CDR3 is built from 15 residues. Trimming at V came to 6 bases and at J to 0 bases, leaving 8 bases not matched to a gene. The CDR3 protein is CASRSRQGSSYEQYF. Here the CDR3 DNA reads TGTGCCAGCAGATCAAGACAGGGTAGCTCCTACGAGCAGTACTTC.

This clone was observed a handful of times. The genes are TRBV7-3 and TRBJ1-3; no clear D. V lost 2 bases to trimming and J lost 4 bases, with 12 bases between them. The CDR3 length is 15 residues. The V gene's germline CDR1 is SGHTA and CDR2 FQGTGA. The CDR3 here is CASSLAGSGGNTIYF. The CDR3 DNA follows: TGTGCCAGCAGCTTAGCGGGATCCGGAGGAAACACCATATATTTT. The variable domain in full, with the rest retrieved from reference TRBV7-3 and TRBJ1-3, is GAGVSQTPSNKVTEKGKYVELRCDPISGHTALYWYRQSLGQGPEFLIYFQGTGAADDSGLPNDRFFAVRPEGSVSTLKIQRTERGDSAVYLCASSLAGSGGNTIYFGEGSWLTVV.

V usage is TRBV6-1 and J usage is TRBJ2-1, with 8 nucleotides matching TRBD1. The CDR3 totals 13 residues. Looked up from germline, CDR1 is MNHNS and CDR2 is SASEGT. J lost 10 bases, V lost 5 bases, and 7 bases had no gene match. The CDR3 region has the DNA TGTGCCAGCAGTAGGGACAGGTCGTACGAGCAGTTCTTC. Translation gives CASSRDRSYEQFF.

The rearrangement joins TRBV29-1 to TRBJ1-5; 10 nucleotides line up with TRBD1. Unmatched junction bases numbered 6, after V lost 6 bases and J lost 4 bases. The germline CDR1 and CDR2 sequences are SQVTM and ANQGSEA. The CDR3 contains 14 residues. This CDR3 reads CSVRTGGLNQPQHF. DNA of the CDR3: TGCAGCGTCCGGACAGGGGGACTAAATCAGCCCCAGCATTTT.

The gene calls are TRBV6-1 and TRBJ1-2; 8 bases line up with TRBD1. The CDR3 extends over 13 amino acids. V lost 2 bases to trimming and J lost 6 bases; unmatched junction nucleotides: 2. In germline, CDR1 is MNHNS, CDR2 SASEGT. CDR3 loop: CASSETGGHGYTF. Here the CDR3 DNA reads TGTGCCAGCAGTGAAACAGGGGGGCATGGCTACACCTTC.